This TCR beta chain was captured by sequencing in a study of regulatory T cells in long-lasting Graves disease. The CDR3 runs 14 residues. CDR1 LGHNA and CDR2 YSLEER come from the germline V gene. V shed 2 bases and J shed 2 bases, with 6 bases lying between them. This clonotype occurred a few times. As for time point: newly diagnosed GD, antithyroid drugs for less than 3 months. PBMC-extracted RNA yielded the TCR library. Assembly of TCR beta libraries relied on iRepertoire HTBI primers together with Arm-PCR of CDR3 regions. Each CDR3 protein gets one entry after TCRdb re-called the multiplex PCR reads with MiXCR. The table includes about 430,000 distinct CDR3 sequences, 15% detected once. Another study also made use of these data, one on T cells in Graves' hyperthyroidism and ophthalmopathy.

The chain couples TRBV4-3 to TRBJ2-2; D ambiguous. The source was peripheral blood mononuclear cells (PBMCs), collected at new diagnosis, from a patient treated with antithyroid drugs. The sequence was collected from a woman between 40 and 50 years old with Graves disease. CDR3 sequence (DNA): TGCGCCAGCAGCCAATTTCTAAACACCGGGGAGCTGTTTTTT. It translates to CASSQFLNTGELFF.